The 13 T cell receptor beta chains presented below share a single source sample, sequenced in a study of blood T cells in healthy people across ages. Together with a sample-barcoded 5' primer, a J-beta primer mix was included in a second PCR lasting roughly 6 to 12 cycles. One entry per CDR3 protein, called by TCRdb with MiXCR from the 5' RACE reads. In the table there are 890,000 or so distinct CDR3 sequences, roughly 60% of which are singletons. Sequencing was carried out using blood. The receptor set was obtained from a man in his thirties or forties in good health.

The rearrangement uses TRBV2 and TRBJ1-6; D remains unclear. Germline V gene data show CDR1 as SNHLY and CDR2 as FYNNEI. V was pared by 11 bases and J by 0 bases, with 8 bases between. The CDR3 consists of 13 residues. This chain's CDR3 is CASCGSYNSPLHF. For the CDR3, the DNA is TGTGCCTCTTGCGGCTCCTATAATTCACCCCTCCACTTT.

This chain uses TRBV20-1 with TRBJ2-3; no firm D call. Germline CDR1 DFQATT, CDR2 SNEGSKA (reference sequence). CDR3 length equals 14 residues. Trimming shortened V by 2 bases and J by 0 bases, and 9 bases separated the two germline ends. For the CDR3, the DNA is TGCAGTGCTAGAACCCAACCCAGCACAGATACGCAGTATTTT. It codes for CSARTQPSTDTQYF.

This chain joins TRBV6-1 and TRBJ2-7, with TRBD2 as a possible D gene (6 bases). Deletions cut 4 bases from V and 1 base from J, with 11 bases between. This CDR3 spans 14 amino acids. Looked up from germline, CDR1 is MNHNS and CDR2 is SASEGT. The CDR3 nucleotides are TGTGCCAGCAGTGCCACTAGCTATTCCTACGAGCAGTACTTC. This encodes CASSATSYSYEQYF.

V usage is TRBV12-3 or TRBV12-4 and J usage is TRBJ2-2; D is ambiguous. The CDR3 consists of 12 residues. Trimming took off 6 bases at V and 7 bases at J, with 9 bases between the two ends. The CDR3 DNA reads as TGTGCCAGCAGGAAGGAATTCGGGGAGCTGTTTTTT. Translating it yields CASRKEFGELFF.

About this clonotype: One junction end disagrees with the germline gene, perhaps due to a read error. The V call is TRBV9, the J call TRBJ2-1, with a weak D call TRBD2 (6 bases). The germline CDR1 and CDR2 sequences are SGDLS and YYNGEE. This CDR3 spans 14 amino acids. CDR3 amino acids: CASVRGESYNEHFF. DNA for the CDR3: TGTGCCAGCGTCCGCGGGGAATCCTACAATGAGCATTTCTTC.

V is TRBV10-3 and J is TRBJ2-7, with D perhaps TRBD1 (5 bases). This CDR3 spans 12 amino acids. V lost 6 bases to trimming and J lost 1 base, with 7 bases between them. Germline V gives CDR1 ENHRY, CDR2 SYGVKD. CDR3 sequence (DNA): TGTGCCATCAGGGGGCCGTCCTACGAGCAGTACTTC. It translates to CAIRGPSYEQYF.

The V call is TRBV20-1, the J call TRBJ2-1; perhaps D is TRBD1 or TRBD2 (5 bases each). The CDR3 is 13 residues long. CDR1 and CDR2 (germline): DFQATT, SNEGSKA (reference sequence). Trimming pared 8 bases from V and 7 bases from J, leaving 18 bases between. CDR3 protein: CSPRASLKNEQFF. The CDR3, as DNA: TGCAGTCCCAGGGCTAGCTTGAAGAATGAGCAGTTCTTC.

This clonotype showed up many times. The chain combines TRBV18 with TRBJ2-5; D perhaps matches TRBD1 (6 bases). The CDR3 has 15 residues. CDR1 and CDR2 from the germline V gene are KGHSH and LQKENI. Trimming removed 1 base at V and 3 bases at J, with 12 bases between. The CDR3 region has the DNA TGTGCCAGCTCACCACAGCAGGGGCCGGAAGAGACCCAGTACTTC. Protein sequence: CASSPQQGPEETQYF.

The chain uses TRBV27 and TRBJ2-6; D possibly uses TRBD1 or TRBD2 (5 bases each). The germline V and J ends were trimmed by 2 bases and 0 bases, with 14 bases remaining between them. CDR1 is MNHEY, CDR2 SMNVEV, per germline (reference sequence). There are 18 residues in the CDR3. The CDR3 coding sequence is TGTGCCAGCAGTTTAAGGACGGGACCGAGCTCTGGGGCCAACGTCCTGACTTTC. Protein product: CASSLRTGPSSGANVLTF.

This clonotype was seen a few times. CDR3 DNA: TGTGCCAGCACGCTAGCGGGGTCCGCGGGGGAGCAGTTCTTC. Its protein is CASTLAGSAGEQFF. The rearrangement uses TRBV11-2 and TRBJ2-1; 9 positions match TRBD2. From germline, CDR1 is SGHAT and CDR2 FQNNGV. V lost 7 bases to trimming and J lost 10 bases; unmatched junction nucleotides: 11. This CDR3 region has 14 residues.

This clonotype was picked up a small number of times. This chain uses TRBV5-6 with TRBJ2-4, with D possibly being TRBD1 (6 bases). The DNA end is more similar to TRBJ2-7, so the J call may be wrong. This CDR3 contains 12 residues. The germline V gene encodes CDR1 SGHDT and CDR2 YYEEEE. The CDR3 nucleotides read TGTGCCAGCAGCACGGACAGATACGAGCAGTACTTC. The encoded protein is CASSTDRYEQYF.

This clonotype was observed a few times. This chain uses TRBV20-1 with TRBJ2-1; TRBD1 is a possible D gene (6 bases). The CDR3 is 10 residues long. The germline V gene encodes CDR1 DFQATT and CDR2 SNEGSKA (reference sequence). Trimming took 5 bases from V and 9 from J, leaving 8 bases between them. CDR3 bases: TGCAGTGCTTGGGGGCCTGAGCAGTTCTTC. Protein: CSAWGPEQFF.

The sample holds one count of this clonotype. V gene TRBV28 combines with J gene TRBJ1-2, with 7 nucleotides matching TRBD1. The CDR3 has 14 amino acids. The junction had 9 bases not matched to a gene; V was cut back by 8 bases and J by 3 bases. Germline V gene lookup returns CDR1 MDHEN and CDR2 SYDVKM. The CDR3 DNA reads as TGTGCCAGCTCCACAGGGGCCGAAGACTATGGCTACACCTTC. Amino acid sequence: CASSTGAEDYGYTF.